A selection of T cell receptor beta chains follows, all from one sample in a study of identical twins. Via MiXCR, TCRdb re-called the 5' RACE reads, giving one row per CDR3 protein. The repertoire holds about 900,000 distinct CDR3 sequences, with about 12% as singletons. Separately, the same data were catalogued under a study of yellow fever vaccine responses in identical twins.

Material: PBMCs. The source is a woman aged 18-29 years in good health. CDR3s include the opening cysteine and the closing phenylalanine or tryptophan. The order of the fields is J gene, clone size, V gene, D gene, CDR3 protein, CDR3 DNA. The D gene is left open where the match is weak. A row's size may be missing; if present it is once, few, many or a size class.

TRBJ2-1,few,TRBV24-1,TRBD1,CATAGIQGARNEQFF,TGTGCCACCGCCGGGATTCAGGGGGCTCGGAATGAGCAGTTCTTC
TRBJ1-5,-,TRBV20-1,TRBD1,CSAEEGASNQPQHF,TGCAGTGCTGAAGAGGGGGCGAGCAATCAGCCCCAGCATTTT
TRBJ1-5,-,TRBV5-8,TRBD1,CASSAWDSAGPQHF,TGTGCCAGCAGCGCCTGGGACAGCGCGGGGCCCCAGCATTTT
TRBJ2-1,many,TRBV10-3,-,CAISQSANEQFF,TGTGCCATCTCCCAGTCCGCTAATGAGCAGTTCTTC
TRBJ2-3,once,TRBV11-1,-,CASSLGTPAQIRTDTQYF,TGTGCCAGCAGCTTAGGGACACCAGCCCAGATACGCACAGATACGCAGTATTTT
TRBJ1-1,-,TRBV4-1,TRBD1,CASSQTGGPLEAFF,TGCGCCAGCAGCCAAACAGGGGGACCACTTGAAGCTTTCTTT
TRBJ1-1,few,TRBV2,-,CASSLDSLVGVTEAFF,TGTGCCAGCAGTTTAGACTCCCTGGTCGGGGTCACTGAAGCTTTCTTT
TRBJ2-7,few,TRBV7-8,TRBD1,CASSSKTGTGSYEQYF,TGTGCCAGCAGCTCAAAAACCGGGACAGGCTCCTACGAGCAGTACTTC
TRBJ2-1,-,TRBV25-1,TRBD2,CASSRELAGNEQFF,TGTGCCAGCAGTAGGGAACTAGCGGGGAATGAGCAGTTCTTC
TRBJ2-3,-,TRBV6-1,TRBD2,CASSQLAGGGKDTQYF,TGTGCCAGCAGCCAACTAGCGGGGGGAGGCAAGGATACGCAGTATTTT
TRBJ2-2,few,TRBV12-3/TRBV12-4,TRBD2,CASSLSGGRAHTGELFF,TGTGCCAGCAGTTTATCGGGCGGGAGGGCCCACACCGGGGAGCTGTTTTTT
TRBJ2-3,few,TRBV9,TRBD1,CASSVDTGGSTDTQYF,TGTGCCAGCAGCGTAGATACAGGGGGCTCCACAGATACGCAGTATTTT
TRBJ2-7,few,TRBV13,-,CASSMQGRLQELGQYF,TGTGCCAGCAGCATGCAGGGGAGGTTACAGGAGCTTGGGCAGTACTTC
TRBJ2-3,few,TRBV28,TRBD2,CASSLSSGGVTDTQYF,TGTGCCAGCAGTTTGAGTAGCGGGGGGGTCACAGATACGCAGTATTTT
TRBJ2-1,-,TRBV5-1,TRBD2,CASSFTGTSGKYEQFF,TGCGCCAGCAGCTTCACCGGGACTAGCGGGAAATATGAGCAGTTCTTC
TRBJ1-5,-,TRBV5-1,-,CASTRPPDGGQPQHF,TGCGCCAGCACCCGCCCCCCGGACGGGGGTCAGCCCCAGCATTTT
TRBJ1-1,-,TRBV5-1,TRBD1,CASSSDREVLEAFF,TGCGCCAGCAGCTCGGACAGGGAAGTACTTGAAGCTTTCTTT
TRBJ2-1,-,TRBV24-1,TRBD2,CATSDAHRLTSGRYYEQFF,TGTGCCACCAGTGACGCCCACCGCCTAACTAGCGGGAGGTACTATGAGCAGTTCTTC
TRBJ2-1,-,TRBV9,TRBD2,CASSVVGTSGNNEQFF,TGTGCCAGCAGCGTAGTTGGGACTAGCGGAAACAATGAGCAGTTCTTC
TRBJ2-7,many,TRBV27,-,CASSLGGGVEQYF,TGTGCCAGCAGTTTAGGCGGTGGGGTCGAGCAGTACTTC
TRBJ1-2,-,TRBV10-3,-,CAIRARDEGYTF,TGTGCCATCAGAGCTCGGGACGAGGGCTACACCTTC
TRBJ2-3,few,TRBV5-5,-,CASSLGPIEANTQYF,TGTGCCAGCAGCTTGGGCCCTATTGAAGCTAATACGCAGTATTTT
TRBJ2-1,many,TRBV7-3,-,CASSSTNNEQFF,TGTGCCAGCAGCTCGACGAACAATGAGCAGTTCTTC
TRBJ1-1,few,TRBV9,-,CASSPRANTEAFF,TGTGCCAGCAGCCCCAGGGCGAACACTGAAGCTTTCTTT
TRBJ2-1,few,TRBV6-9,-,CASSPRVFYNEQFF,TGTGCCAGCAGCCCTAGGGTTTTTTACAATGAGCAGTTCTTC
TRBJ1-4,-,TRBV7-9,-,CASSLGSGVRKLFF,TGTGCCAGCAGCCTGGGGTCGGGAGTGCGAAAACTGTTTTTT
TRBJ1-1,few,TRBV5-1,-,CASSGGTGGDTEAFF,TGCGCCAGCAGCGGCGGGACGGGTGGGGATACTGAAGCTTTCTTT
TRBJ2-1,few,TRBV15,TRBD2,CATSREAGVANEQFF,TGTGCCACCAGCAGGGAAGCGGGAGTGGCTAATGAGCAGTTCTTC
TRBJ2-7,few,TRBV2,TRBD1,CASSGAGTGLGYEQYF,TGTGCCAGCAGCGGGGCCGGGACAGGGTTGGGCTACGAGCAGTACTTC